The entry below gives a single T cell receptor (beta chain) sequence along with its context. As yet, its antigen is unknown. The data originate from a study of cytomegalovirus exposure and HLA in healthy donors. Overall study context: Earlier, 117 million unique TCR beta sequences were recovered from about 200 million T cells by an analysis.

CDR1 is SGDLS, CDR2 YYNGEE, per germline. There are 14 residues in the CDR3. V lost 4 bases and J lost 4, with 13 bases in between. Amplification used 60 Vbeta primers and 13 Jbeta primers. This table comes from immunoSEQ multiplex PCR, and its TCRdb copy is limited to in-frame clones, with some not included. The sample contains under 200,000 clones, 80% to 90% of which appear only once. Points from the study as a whole: There was a cluster of highly shared sequence variants that was likely a sequencing artifact. Later findings reportedly placed an Asian-associated ancestry cluster below the roughly 670-donor mean for N-insertions. Across donors, sequencing depth was assumed by presence/absence analyses to be roughly uniform.

This clonotype was obtained from a man aged 18-30 years in good health and CMV-seropositive. V gene TRBV9 combines with J gene TRBJ2-3, with TRBD2 as a possible D gene (5 bases). Input material: PBMCs. The CDR3 loop is CASSSLGSADTQYF. DNA of the CDR3: TGTGCCAGCAGCTCCCTGGGTAGCGCAGATACGCAGTATTTT.